The entry below describes one TCR beta chain. As yet, its antigen is unknown. There are 14 residues in the CDR3. V gave up 0 bases and J gave up 4 bases; unmatched junction bases: 2. Germline CDR1 and CDR2: MNHEY and SVGAGI. The sample is drawn from a study of cytomegalovirus exposure and HLA in healthy donors. Healthy donors of bone marrow made up the group. The PCR was carried out with 60 Vbeta primers and 13 Jbeta primers. Assay used: immunoSEQ multiplex PCR; TCRdb lists only in-frame clones, some missing. The listing records about 140,000 clones. Findings of the study overall: When presence/absence was analysed, sequencing depth was taken to be roughly uniform across donors. Further analysis, carried out later, found HLA-associated TCR beta chains more clonally expanded than equally common other chains. There were under 200 TCR beta chains listed as cytomegalovirus-associated.

The chain is built from TRBV6-5 and TRBJ1-1; 7 nucleotides line up with TRBD1. The specimen sequenced was PBMCs. This clonotype was sampled from a man aged 35-49 years in good health and CMV-seronegative. The CDR3 bases are TGTGCCAGCAGTTACTCGACAGGGATCACTGAAGCTTTCTTT. Its protein product is CASSYSTGITEAFF.